This TCR beta chain was sequenced in a study of cytomegalovirus exposure and HLA in healthy donors. Study context: A previous analysis identified around 120 million unique TCR beta sequences derived from 180 million or so T cells.

This CDR3 is built from 14 residues. CDR1 is PRHDT and CDR2 is FYEKMQ in the germline V gene (reference sequence). Trimming at V came to 5 bases and at J to 5 bases, leaving 8 bases not matched to a gene. Regarding this clone: Its cognate antigen is unknown.

The PCR had 60 Vbeta and 13 Jbeta primers. In the original processing: In a later analysis, around 12 million of 75 million to 85 million unique beta chains occurred in at least two donors. The table came from immunoSEQ multiplex PCR; TCRdb's copy has only in-frame clones and leaves some out. The V and J calls and clone size are taken from that table; D and trimming were inferred from the DNA. Here the sample spans 250,000 or so clones, roughly 91% being singletons. General study results and limits: The study carried out a later analysis of TCR beta sequences. It associated under 20,000 of them with specific HLA alleles at a false discovery rate of 0.05. Rare TCR sequences predominated, though certain public TCRs were found in many donors.

The chain uses TRBV13 and TRBJ1-2; TRBD1 matches at 7 bases. The material sequenced was PBMCs. This sequence originates from a girl aged 2-9 years in good health and CMV-seronegative. CDR3 loop: CASSIPQGIYGYTF. DNA for the CDR3: TGTGCCAGCAGCATCCCACAGGGGATTTATGGCTACACCTTC. Complete variable domain (other parts from reference TRBV13 and TRBJ1-2): AAGVIQSPRHLIKEKRETATLKCYPIPRHDTVYWYQQGPGQDPQFLISFYEKMQSDKGSIPDRFSAQQFSDYHSELNMSSLELGDSALYFCASSIPQGIYGYTFGSGTRLTVV.